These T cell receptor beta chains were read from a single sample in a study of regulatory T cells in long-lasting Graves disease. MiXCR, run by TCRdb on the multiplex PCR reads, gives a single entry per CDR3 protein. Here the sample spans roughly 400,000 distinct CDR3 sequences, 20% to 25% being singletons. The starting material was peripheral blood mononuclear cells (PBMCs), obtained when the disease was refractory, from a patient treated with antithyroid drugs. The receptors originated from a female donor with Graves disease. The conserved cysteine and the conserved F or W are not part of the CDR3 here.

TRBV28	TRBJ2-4	ASSLVGGGNIQY
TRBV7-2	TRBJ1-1	ASSLFEGFDTEAF
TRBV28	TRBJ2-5	ASRTQGGQETQY
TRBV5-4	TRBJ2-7	ASSGTRGSYEQY
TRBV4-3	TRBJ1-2	ASSQGPGAGYT
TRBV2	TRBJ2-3	ASTGLAGGTDTQY
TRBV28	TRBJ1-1	ASSLRGAIHTEAF
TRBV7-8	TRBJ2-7	ASSTTSGTGEQY
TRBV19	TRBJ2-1	ASSIKGLAGGLPYNEQF
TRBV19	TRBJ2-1	ASSQDRVRGNEQF
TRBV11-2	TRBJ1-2	ASSLEGWKGYT
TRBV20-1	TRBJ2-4	SARTTGNIQY
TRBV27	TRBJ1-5	ASSLSRTGSGNQPQH
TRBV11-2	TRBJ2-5	ASSSLRGRGTQY
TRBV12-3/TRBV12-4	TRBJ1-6	ASSLGGSQNSPLH
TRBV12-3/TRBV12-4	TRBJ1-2	ASSKVFYGYT
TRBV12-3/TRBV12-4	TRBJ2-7	ASSLAGTWRTSGRERTYEQY
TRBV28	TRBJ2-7	ASSLVQTYEQY
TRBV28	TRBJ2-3	ASLVLPLADTQY
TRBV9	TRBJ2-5	ASSKRDPRMTGVETQY
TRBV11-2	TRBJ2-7	ASSFLGGEQY
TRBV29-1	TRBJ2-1	SVVSGVNNEQF
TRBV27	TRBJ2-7	ASSPNRDPYEQY
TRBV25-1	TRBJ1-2	ASSHRTLYGYT
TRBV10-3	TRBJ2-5	AISEWDRGTETQY
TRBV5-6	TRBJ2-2	ASSFGEDTGELF
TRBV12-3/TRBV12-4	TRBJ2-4	ASGGSQNIQY
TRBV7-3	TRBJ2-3	ASSPEPSGTQY
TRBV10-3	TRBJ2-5	AISNREGRETQY
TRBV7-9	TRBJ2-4	ASSPPGTPDIQY
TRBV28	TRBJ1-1	ASSFQTSRRQAF
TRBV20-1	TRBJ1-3	SAFRASGNTIY
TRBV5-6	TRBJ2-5	ASSPTTSEYQETQY
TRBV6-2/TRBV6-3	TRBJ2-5	ASSYITGTEETQY
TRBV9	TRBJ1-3	ASSVDSSGNTIY
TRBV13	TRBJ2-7	ASSSRDRERPYEQY
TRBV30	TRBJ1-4	AWKGGFNEKLF
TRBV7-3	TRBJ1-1	ASSLIRAALRDTEAF
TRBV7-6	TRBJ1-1	ARKPGQGVTEAF
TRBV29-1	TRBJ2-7	SVRTGEVQY
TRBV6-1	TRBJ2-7	ASFGTGDYEQY
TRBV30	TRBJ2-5	AWSRGRGSQETQY
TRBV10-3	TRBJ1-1	ATGGGAHEAF
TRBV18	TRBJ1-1	ASSQQQGANTEAF
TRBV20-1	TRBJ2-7	SARAGQGFGEQY
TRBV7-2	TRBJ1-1	ASSLRTGANTEAF
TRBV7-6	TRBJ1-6	ASSFDRDSVG
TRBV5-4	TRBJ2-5	ASSSRGIAGDGETQY
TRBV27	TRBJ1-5	ASTLGQNQPQH
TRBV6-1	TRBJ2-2	ASSKGDSPTGELF
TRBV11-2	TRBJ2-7	ASSLDPFTSLGSYEQY
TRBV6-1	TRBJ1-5	ASTPGEGGNQPQH
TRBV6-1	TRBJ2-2	AGRSVGQAGELF